A selection of T cell receptor beta chains follows, all from one sample in a study of OX40 agonist ivuxolimab in advanced cancers. The repertoire was sequenced with immunoSEQ multiplex PCR; TCRdb's copy has only in-frame clones and lacks some. The sample includes tens of thousands of clones, roughly nine tenths of them seen just once. Specimen: CD4+ or CD8+ T cells sorted from blood, collected in a trial of the OX40 agonist ivuxolimab. These receptor sequences come from an adult with an advanced solid tumor such as melanoma, head and neck, liver or kidney cancer. CDR3s include the opening cysteine and the closing phenylalanine or tryptophan. A D gene is named only where the DNA matches it firmly. Size tells how often a clone was seen (once, few, many) or the class of an expanded clone, and some rows leave it out.

v_call: TRBV4-3
d_call: NA
j_call: TRBJ2-7
clone_size: NA
cdr3_nt: TGCGCCAGCAGCCAAGATATAGGCAGTCCCTACGAGCAGTACTTC
cdr3_aa: CASSQDIGSPYEQYF

v_call: TRBV28
d_call: NA
j_call: TRBJ2-7
clone_size: NA
cdr3_nt: TGTGCCAGCACCGGACAGACGTTCGCGTACGAGCAGTACTTC
cdr3_aa: CASTGQTFAYEQYF

v_call: TRBV13
d_call: TRBD1
j_call: TRBJ2-1
clone_size: NA
cdr3_nt: TGTGCCAGCAGCTACAAAGGGACAGTCTACAATGAGCAGTTCTTC
cdr3_aa: CASSYKGTVYNEQFF

v_call: TRBV15
d_call: TRBD2
j_call: TRBJ2-3
clone_size: NA
cdr3_nt: TGTGCCACCAGCTCTATAGCGGGAGATACGCAGTATTTT
cdr3_aa: CATSSIAGDTQYF

v_call: TRBV6-6
d_call: NA
j_call: TRBJ2-5
clone_size: NA
cdr3_nt: TGTGCCAGCAGCGCCCTCCTACCCCGTGTGCAAGAGACCCAGTACTTC
cdr3_aa: CASSALLPRVQETQYF

v_call: TRBV7-9
d_call: TRBD1
j_call: TRBJ2-7
clone_size: NA
cdr3_nt: TGTGCCAGCAGTAGGACAGGGGGCATATACGAGCAGTACTTC
cdr3_aa: CASSRTGGIYEQYF

v_call: TRBV5-1
d_call: TRBD2
j_call: TRBJ2-3
clone_size: NA
cdr3_nt: TGCGCCAGCAGCCTGGAGCGGGAGTCGGATACGCAGTATTTT
cdr3_aa: CASSLERESDTQYF

v_call: TRBV11-2
d_call: NA
j_call: TRBJ2-5
clone_size: NA
cdr3_nt: TGTGCCAGCAGCTCCGGACAGTCTGCCCAAGAGACCCAGTACTTC
cdr3_aa: CASSSGQSAQETQYF

v_call: TRBV19
d_call: NA
j_call: TRBJ2-1
clone_size: NA
cdr3_nt: TGTGCCAGTAGAGTCGGAAGAACCGTTGAGCAGTTCTTC
cdr3_aa: CASRVGRTVEQFF

v_call: TRBV15
d_call: NA
j_call: TRBJ1-2
clone_size: NA
cdr3_nt: TGTGCCACCAGCAGAGATCTCCCGGGGGGTAGCTATGGCTACACCTTC
cdr3_aa: CATSRDLPGGSYGYTF

v_call: TRBV28
d_call: TRBD1
j_call: TRBJ2-1
clone_size: NA
cdr3_nt: TGTGCCAGCAGTTTGACCCGTCGAGGGACAGGGAGGAACAATGAGCAGTTCTTC
cdr3_aa: CASSLTRRGTGRNNEQFF

v_call: TRBV9
d_call: TRBD2
j_call: TRBJ2-7
clone_size: NA
cdr3_nt: TGTGCCAGCAGCGGGACCAGTATGATAGCGGGAGTTGACGAGCAGTACTTC
cdr3_aa: CASSGTSMIAGVDEQYF

v_call: TRBV30
d_call: TRBD2
j_call: TRBJ2-7
clone_size: once
cdr3_nt: TGTGCCTGGTCGGGACTAGCGGTCAACTACGAGCAGTACTTC
cdr3_aa: CAWSGLAVNYEQYF

v_call: TRBV4-2
d_call: TRBD2
j_call: TRBJ2-7
clone_size: NA
cdr3_nt: TGTGCCAGCAGCCCGGGACTAGCGGGAGGAAAGAACTACGAGCAGTACTTC
cdr3_aa: CASSPGLAGGKNYEQYF

v_call: TRBV2
d_call: NA
j_call: TRBJ1-4
clone_size: NA
cdr3_nt: TGTGCCAGCAGCGGCTGGGGGGGTTATGAAAAACTGTTTTTT
cdr3_aa: CASSGWGGYEKLFF

v_call: TRBV7-9
d_call: NA
j_call: TRBJ2-5
clone_size: NA
cdr3_nt: TGTGCCAGCAGCTTAGTTGGGCCAGACCAAGAGACCCAGTACTTC
cdr3_aa: CASSLVGPDQETQYF

v_call: TRBV27
d_call: TRBD2
j_call: TRBJ2-1
clone_size: NA
cdr3_nt: TGTGCCAGCAGGGGACTAGCGGGAGACTACAATGAGCAGTTCTTC
cdr3_aa: CASRGLAGDYNEQFF

v_call: TRBV27
d_call: NA
j_call: TRBJ2-5
clone_size: NA
cdr3_nt: TGTGCCAGCAGCTACGTCTGGCCTGGTGAGACCCAGTACTTC
cdr3_aa: CASSYVWPGETQYF

v_call: TRBV29-1
d_call: NA
j_call: TRBJ2-2
clone_size: NA
cdr3_nt: TGCAGCGTTGTGTTCACCGGGGAGCTGTTTTTT
cdr3_aa: CSVVFTGELFF

v_call: TRBV6-5
d_call: TRBD2
j_call: TRBJ2-1
clone_size: NA
cdr3_nt: TGTGCCAGCAGTCCTTTACTAGCGTACAATGAGCAGTTCTTC
cdr3_aa: CASSPLLAYNEQFF

v_call: TRBV25-1
d_call: NA
j_call: TRBJ1-5
clone_size: NA
cdr3_nt: TGTGCCAGCAGTGAAAACGGCATGGGTTACTATAGCAATCAGCCCCAGCATTTT
cdr3_aa: CASSENGMGYYSNQPQHF

v_call: TRBV15
d_call: NA
j_call: TRBJ2-7
clone_size: NA
cdr3_nt: TGTGCCACCAGCAGAGATCGAGGCTCCCCTCGCGAGCAGTACTTC
cdr3_aa: CATSRDRGSPREQYF

v_call: TRBV5-1
d_call: NA
j_call: TRBJ2-7
clone_size: NA
cdr3_nt: TGCGCCAGCAGCTTGGGGGCTAGCGACCTAGTATACGAGCAGTACTTC
cdr3_aa: CASSLGASDLVYEQYF

v_call: TRBV28
d_call: NA
j_call: TRBJ2-7
clone_size: NA
cdr3_nt: TGTGCCAGCAGTTTAATATGGCAGAACGAGCAGTACTTC
cdr3_aa: CASSLIWQNEQYF

v_call: TRBV28
d_call: TRBD2
j_call: TRBJ2-7
clone_size: once
cdr3_nt: TGTGCCAGCAGTCCTAGCGGGGGAGGAGGGGACGAGCAGTACTTC
cdr3_aa: CASSPSGGGGDEQYF

v_call: TRBV7-9
d_call: NA
j_call: TRBJ1-1
clone_size: NA
cdr3_nt: TGTGCCAGCAGCCCCCAGGGCGTTATGAACACTGAAGCTTTCTTT
cdr3_aa: CASSPQGVMNTEAFF

v_call: TRBV9
d_call: TRBD1
j_call: TRBJ2-7
clone_size: NA
cdr3_nt: TGTGCCAGCAGCGTAGGGGGACAGGGTTCCTACGAGCAGTACTTC
cdr3_aa: CASSVGGQGSYEQYF

v_call: TRBV29-1
d_call: TRBD1
j_call: TRBJ2-3
clone_size: NA
cdr3_nt: TGCAGCGGACAGGGCGGCACAGATACGCAGTATTTT
cdr3_aa: CSGQGGTDTQYF

v_call: TRBV13
d_call: TRBD2
j_call: TRBJ2-1
clone_size: NA
cdr3_nt: TGTGCCAGCAGCGGCTCCTCTGGACTAGCGGGAGGACGGGGTGAGCAGTTCTTC
cdr3_aa: CASSGSSGLAGGRGEQFF

v_call: TRBV5-5
d_call: NA
j_call: TRBJ1-1
clone_size: NA
cdr3_nt: TGTGCCAGCAGCTTGTATCTGGGCGAAGGCACTGAAGCTTTCTTT
cdr3_aa: CASSLYLGEGTEAFF

v_call: TRBV19
d_call: NA
j_call: TRBJ1-1
clone_size: NA
cdr3_nt: TGTGCCAGTAGTGCCGGACACCTGAACACTGAAGCTTTCTTT
cdr3_aa: CASSAGHLNTEAFF

v_call: TRBV6-6
d_call: TRBD1
j_call: TRBJ1-4
clone_size: NA
cdr3_nt: TGTGCCACCTCCGATCGGACAGGGGGTGAAAAACTGTTTTTT
cdr3_aa: CATSDRTGGEKLFF

v_call: TRBV28
d_call: TRBD1
j_call: TRBJ1-1
clone_size: NA
cdr3_nt: TGTGCCAGCAGTGAGATCACAGGGGGCGTCACTGAAGCTTTCTTT
cdr3_aa: CASSEITGGVTEAFF

v_call: TRBV5-1
d_call: NA
j_call: TRBJ2-7
clone_size: NA
cdr3_nt: TGCGCCAGCAGCTTAACCGGGACTGCACCCTACGAGCAGTACTTC
cdr3_aa: CASSLTGTAPYEQYF

v_call: TRBV6-6
d_call: NA
j_call: TRBJ2-5
clone_size: few
cdr3_nt: TGTGCCAGCAGTTACTCGCCAGCAGGGAGCGAGGAGACCCAGTACTTC
cdr3_aa: CASSYSPAGSEETQYF

v_call: TRBV9
d_call: NA
j_call: TRBJ1-5
clone_size: NA
cdr3_nt: TGTGCCAGCAGCGCCTCGCGGGCGGATAATCAGCCCCAGCATTTT
cdr3_aa: CASSASRADNQPQHF

v_call: TRBV29-1
d_call: NA
j_call: TRBJ2-7
clone_size: NA
cdr3_nt: TGCAGCGTTGTGCAGGGGGGCTACGAGCAGTACTTC
cdr3_aa: CSVVQGGYEQYF

v_call: TRBV16
d_call: NA
j_call: TRBJ2-1
clone_size: NA
cdr3_nt: TGTGCCAGCAGCCAAGGGGGGGCCTATGATGAGCAGTTCTTC
cdr3_aa: CASSQGGAYDEQFF

v_call: TRBV27
d_call: NA
j_call: TRBJ1-5
clone_size: NA
cdr3_nt: TGTGCCAGCAGTCCCAGGGGAGGCAATCAGCCCCAGCATTTT
cdr3_aa: CASSPRGGNQPQHF

v_call: TRBV27
d_call: TRBD1
j_call: TRBJ2-1
clone_size: once
cdr3_nt: TGTGCCAGCAGTTTACAGGGGACAGGGCGCAATGAGCAGTTCTTC
cdr3_aa: CASSLQGTGRNEQFF

v_call: TRBV28
d_call: TRBD2
j_call: TRBJ2-1
clone_size: NA
cdr3_nt: TGTGCCAGCAGTACCGGGACTAGGGAATACAATGAGCAGTTCTTC
cdr3_aa: CASSTGTREYNEQFF

v_call: TRBV19
d_call: NA
j_call: TRBJ2-3
clone_size: NA
cdr3_nt: TGTGCCAGTAGTACAACGATCACTAGCACAGATACGCAGTATTTT
cdr3_aa: CASSTTITSTDTQYF

v_call: TRBV30
d_call: TRBD2
j_call: TRBJ2-3
clone_size: once
cdr3_nt: TGTGCCTGGAGTGAAGCTTGGCTAGCGGGGGGCACAGATACGCAGTATTTT
cdr3_aa: CAWSEAWLAGGTDTQYF

v_call: TRBV27
d_call: TRBD1
j_call: TRBJ2-7
clone_size: NA
cdr3_nt: TGTGCCAGCAGCTACTCTAGGGACAGATTATACGAGCAGTACTTC
cdr3_aa: CASSYSRDRLYEQYF

v_call: TRBV11-2
d_call: TRBD1
j_call: TRBJ2-3
clone_size: NA
cdr3_nt: TGTGCCAGCAGCTTATGGGACAGGGAAGCAGATACGCAGTATTTT
cdr3_aa: CASSLWDREADTQYF

v_call: TRBV18
d_call: NA
j_call: TRBJ2-5
clone_size: once
cdr3_nt: TGTGCCAGCTCACCTCAAAGACGGAAAGAAGAGACCCAGTACTTC
cdr3_aa: CASSPQRRKEETQYF

v_call: TRBV6-1
d_call: NA
j_call: TRBJ1-4
clone_size: once
cdr3_nt: TGTGCCAGCAGTGTTTTTTCTAATGAAAAACTGTTTTTT
cdr3_aa: CASSVFSNEKLFF

v_call: TRBV5-1
d_call: TRBD1
j_call: TRBJ2-3
clone_size: NA
cdr3_nt: TGCGCCAGCAGCTTGGGGAATCTCCAAGGGACAGGTAGCACAGATACGCAGTATTTT
cdr3_aa: CASSLGNLQGTGSTDTQYF

v_call: TRBV5-1
d_call: NA
j_call: TRBJ1-1
clone_size: NA
cdr3_nt: TGCGCCAGCAGCTTGCACAGGATGAACACTGAAGCTTTCTTT
cdr3_aa: CASSLHRMNTEAFF

v_call: TRBV30
d_call: TRBD1
j_call: TRBJ1-2
clone_size: once
cdr3_nt: TGTGCCTCGACGGGACAGATTGATGGCTACACCTTC
cdr3_aa: CASTGQIDGYTF